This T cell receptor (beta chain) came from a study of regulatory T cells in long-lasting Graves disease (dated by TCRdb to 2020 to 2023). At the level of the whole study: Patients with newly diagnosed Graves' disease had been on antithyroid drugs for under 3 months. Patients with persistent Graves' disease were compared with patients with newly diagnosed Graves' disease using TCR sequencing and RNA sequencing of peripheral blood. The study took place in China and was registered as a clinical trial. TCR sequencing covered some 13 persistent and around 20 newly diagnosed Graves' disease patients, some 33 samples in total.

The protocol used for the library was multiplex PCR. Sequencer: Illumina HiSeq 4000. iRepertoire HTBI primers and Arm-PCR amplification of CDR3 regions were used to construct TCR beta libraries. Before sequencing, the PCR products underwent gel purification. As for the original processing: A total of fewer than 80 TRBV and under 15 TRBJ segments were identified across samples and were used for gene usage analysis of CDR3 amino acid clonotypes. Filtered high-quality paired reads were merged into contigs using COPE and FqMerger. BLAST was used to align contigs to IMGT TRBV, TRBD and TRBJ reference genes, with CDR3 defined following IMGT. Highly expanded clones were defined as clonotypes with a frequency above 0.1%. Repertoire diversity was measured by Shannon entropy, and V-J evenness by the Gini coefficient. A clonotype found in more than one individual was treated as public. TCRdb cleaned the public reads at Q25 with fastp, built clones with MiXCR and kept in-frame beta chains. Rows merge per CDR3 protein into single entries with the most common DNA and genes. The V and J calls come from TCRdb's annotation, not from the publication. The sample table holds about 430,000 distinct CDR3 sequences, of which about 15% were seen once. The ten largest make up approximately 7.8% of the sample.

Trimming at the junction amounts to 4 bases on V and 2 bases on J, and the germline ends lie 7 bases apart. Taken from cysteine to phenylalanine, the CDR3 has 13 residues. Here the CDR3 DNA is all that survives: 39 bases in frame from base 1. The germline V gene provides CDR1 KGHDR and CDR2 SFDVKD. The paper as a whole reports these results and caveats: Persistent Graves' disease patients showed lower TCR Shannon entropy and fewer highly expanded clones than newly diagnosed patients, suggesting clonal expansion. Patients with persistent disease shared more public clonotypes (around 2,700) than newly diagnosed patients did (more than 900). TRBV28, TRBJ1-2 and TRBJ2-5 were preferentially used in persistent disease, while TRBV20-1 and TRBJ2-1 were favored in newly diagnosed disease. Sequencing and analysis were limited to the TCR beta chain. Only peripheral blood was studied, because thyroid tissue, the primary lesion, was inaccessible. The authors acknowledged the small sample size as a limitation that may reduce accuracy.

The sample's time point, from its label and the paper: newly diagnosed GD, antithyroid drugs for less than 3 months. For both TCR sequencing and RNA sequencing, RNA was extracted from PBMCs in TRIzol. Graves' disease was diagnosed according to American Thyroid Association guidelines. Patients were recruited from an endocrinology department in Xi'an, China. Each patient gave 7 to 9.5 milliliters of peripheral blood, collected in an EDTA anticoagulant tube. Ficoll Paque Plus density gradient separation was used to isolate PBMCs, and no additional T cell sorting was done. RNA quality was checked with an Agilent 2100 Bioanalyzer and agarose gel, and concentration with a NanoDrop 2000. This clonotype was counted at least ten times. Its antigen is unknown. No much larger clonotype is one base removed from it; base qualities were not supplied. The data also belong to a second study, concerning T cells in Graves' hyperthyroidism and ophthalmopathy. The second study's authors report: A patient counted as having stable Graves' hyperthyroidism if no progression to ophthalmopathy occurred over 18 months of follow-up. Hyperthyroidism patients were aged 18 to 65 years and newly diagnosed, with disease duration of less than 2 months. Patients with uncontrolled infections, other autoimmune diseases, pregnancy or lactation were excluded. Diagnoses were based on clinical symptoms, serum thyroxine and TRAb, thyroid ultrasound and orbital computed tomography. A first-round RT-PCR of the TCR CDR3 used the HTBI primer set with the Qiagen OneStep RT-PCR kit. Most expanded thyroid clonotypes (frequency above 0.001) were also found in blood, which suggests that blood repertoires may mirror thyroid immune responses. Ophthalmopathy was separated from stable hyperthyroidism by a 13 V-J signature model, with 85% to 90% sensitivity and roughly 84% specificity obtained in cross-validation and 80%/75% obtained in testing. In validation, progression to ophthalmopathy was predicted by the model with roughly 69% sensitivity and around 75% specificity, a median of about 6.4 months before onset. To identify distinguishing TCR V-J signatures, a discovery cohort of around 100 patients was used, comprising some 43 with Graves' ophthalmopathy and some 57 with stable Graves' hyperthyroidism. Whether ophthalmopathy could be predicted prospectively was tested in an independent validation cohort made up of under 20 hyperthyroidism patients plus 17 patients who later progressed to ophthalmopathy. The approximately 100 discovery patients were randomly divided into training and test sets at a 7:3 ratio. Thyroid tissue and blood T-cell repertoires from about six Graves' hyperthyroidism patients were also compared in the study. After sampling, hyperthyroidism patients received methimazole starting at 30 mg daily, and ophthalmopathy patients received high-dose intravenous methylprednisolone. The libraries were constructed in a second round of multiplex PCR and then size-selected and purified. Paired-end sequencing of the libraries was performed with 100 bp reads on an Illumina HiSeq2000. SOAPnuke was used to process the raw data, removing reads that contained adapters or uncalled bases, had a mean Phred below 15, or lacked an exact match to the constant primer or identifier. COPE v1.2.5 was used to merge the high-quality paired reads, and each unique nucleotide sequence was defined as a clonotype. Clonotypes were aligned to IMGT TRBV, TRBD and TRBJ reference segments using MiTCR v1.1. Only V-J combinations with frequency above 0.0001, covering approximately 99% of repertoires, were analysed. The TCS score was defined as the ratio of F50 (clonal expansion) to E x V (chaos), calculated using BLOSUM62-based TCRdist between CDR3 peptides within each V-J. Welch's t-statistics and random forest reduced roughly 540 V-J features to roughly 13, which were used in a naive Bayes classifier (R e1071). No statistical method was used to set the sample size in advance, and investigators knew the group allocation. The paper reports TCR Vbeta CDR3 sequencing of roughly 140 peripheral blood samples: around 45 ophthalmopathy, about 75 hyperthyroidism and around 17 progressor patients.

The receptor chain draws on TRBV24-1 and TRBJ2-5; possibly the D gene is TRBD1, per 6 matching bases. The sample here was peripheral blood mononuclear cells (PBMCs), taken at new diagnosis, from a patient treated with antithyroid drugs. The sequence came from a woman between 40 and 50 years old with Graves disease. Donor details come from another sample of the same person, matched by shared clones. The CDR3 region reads CATSDRGQETQYF. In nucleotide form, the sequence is TGTGCCACCAGTGACAGGGGACAAGAGACCCAGTACTTC.